What follows are 21 T cell receptor beta chains derived from one specimen sequenced in a study of cytomegalovirus exposure and HLA in healthy donors. PCR amplification relied on 60 Vbeta primers (plus 13 Jbeta primers). TCRdb keeps only in-frame clones here, not all; method: immunoSEQ multiplex PCR. The sample includes about 220,000 clones, 65% to 75% of them seen just once. The sample was PBMCs. These receptors originate from a woman aged 25 to 45 in good health and CMV-seronegative.

The rearrangement links TRBV9 to TRBJ1-1, with D unclear. V was cut by 2 bases and J by 0 bases, with 14 bases left in between. Germline loops: CDR1 SGDLS, CDR2 YYNGEE. The CDR3 is 16 residues long. The CDR3: CASSVSDTNLNTEAFF. In nucleotides, the CDR3 is TGTGCCAGCAGCGTCTCCGACACCAACCTGAACACTGAAGCTTTCTTT.

J is TRBJ2-5 and V is TRBV6-1, with D possibly matching TRBD2 (6 bases). CDR3 length: 15 amino acids. V gave up 6 bases and J gave up 1 base, with 15 bases separating them. The germline gives CDR1 MNHNS, CDR2 SASEGT. The CDR3 loop reads CASRGIAEIQETQYF. The CDR3 DNA reads as TGTGCCAGCAGGGGAATAGCGGAGATCCAAGAGACCCAGTACTTC.

The V and J genes are TRBV5-1 and TRBJ1-6, with a possible D match to TRBD1 (5 bases). The CDR3 runs 15 residues. The ends were cut back, 0 bases at V and 10 bases at J, with 14 bases in the middle. In germline, CDR1 is SGHRS, CDR2 YFSETQ. Written as DNA, the CDR3 is TGCGCCAGCAGCTTGGCCCCGGGGGTAGACTCACCCCTCCACTTT. It codes for CASSLAPGVDSPLHF.

This clone was seen a few times. The chain recombines TRBV7-2 with TRBJ2-1; a possible D gene is TRBD2 (5 bases). V shed 5 bases and J shed 7 bases, with 21 bases lying between them. The CDR3 is 16 residues long. CDR1 SGHTA and CDR2 FQGNSA come from the germline V gene. CDR3 sequence: CASSLEGTSGRNEQFF. The CDR3 bases are TGTGCCAGCAGCCTCGAGGGAACTAGTGGCCGGAATGAGCAGTTCTTC.

V and J are TRBV5-5 and TRBJ2-1; 10 bases are a match to TRBD2. There are 15 residues in the CDR3. Looked up from germline, CDR1 is SGHKS and CDR2 is YYEKEE (reference sequence). After removal of 6 bases from V and 7 bases from J, the junction contained 10 bases not matched to a gene. The CDR3 loop reads CASTSLAGALNEQFF. The CDR3 DNA sequence: TGTGCCAGCACCTCTCTAGCGGGGGCTCTTAATGAGCAGTTCTTC.

The chain has TRBV10-3 and TRBJ2-7; 14 positions agree with TRBD2. The CDR3 covers 12 residues. V gave up 11 bases and J gave up 10 bases; unmatched junction bases: 7. Germline CDR1 and CDR2: ENHRY and SYGVKD. CDR3 sequence: CAGGGLAGEQYF. The CDR3 DNA follows: TGTGCCGGAGGGGGACTAGCGGGAGAACAGTACTTC.

The V gene is TRBV13, the J gene TRBJ1-2; 9 nucleotides line up with TRBD1. Germline CDR1 is PRHDT and CDR2 is FYEKMQ (reference sequence). V trimming: 6 bases; J trimming: 2 bases; junction bases outside the gene matches: 7. The CDR3 has 15 residues. The CDR3, as DNA: TGTGCCAGCAGTTCACCGGGACAGGGCAACTATGGCTACACCTTC. It yields the protein CASSSPGQGNYGYTF.

The chain employs TRBV7-9 and TRBJ2-7; 8 nucleotides agree with TRBD2. Trimming cost V 7 bases and J 2 bases; bases outside gene matches: 10. The CDR3 spans 15 residues. Germline V gene lookup returns CDR1 SEHNR and CDR2 FQNEAQ (reference sequence). The CDR3 coding sequence is TGTGCCAGCACCATTGCGGGGGGACCCCCCTACGAGCAGTACTTC. It is translated as CASTIAGGPPYEQYF.

DNA of the CDR3: TGTGCCAGCAGCCCGAACCCAGGGCTGGGGACTGAAGCTTTCTTT. As protein: CASSPNPGLGTEAFF. The V and J genes are TRBV11-2 and TRBJ1-1; a weak D match, TRBD1 (5 bases). V gave up 5 bases and J gave up 5 bases, with 18 bases separating them. Germline values: CDR1 SGHAT, CDR2 FQNNGV. The CDR3 contains 15 residues.

This clone was recorded once. The rearrangement uses TRBV4-1 and TRBJ2-1, with D tentatively TRBD2 (5 bases). Trimming removed 7 bases from V and 4 bases from J, with 29 bases in between. The CDR3 contains 19 residues. CDR1 and CDR2 (germline): MGHRA, YSYEKL. CDR3 nucleotides: TGCGCCAGCATCCAGTATACACCATACAGATCGGGAAGGTACAATGAGCAGTTCTTC. This encodes CASIQYTPYRSGRYNEQFF.

The gene calls are TRBV5-1 and TRBJ1-1; 10 bases fit TRBD1. Trimming cost V 3 bases and J 3 bases; bases outside gene matches: 8. Germline CDR1 is SGHRS and CDR2 is YFSETQ. The length of the CDR3 is 16 residues. This chain's CDR3 is CASSWGQGLRDTEAFF. The CDR3 nucleotides are TGCGCCAGCAGCTGGGGACAGGGGCTCCGGGACACTGAAGCTTTCTTT.

V is TRBV5-4 and J is TRBJ1-5; possible D gene TRBD1, 6 bases. V dropped 4 bases and J dropped 4 bases, with 15 bases sitting between them. Germline CDR1 is SGHNT and CDR2 is YYREEE (reference sequence). The CDR3 is 15 amino acids. The CDR3 DNA follows: TGTGCCAGCAGCCACCCGCACAGGGCGAATCAGCCCCAGCATTTT. It yields the protein CASSHPHRANQPQHF.

CDR3 protein: CASLRSQGSGNTEAFF. For the CDR3, the DNA is TGCGCCAGCCTTCGATCGCAGGGCTCAGGGAACACTGAAGCTTTCTTT. The chain couples TRBV4-1 to TRBJ1-1; D perhaps matches TRBD1 (5 bases). The germline V gene encodes CDR1 MGHRA and CDR2 YSYEKL. The CDR3 contains 16 residues. V was clipped by 8 bases and J by 1 base, with 20 bases between them.

The chain couples TRBV2 to TRBJ2-7, with 8 bases matching TRBD1. The germline V gene has CDR1 SNHLY and CDR2 FYNNEI. Trimming cost V 10 bases and J 6 bases; bases outside gene matches: 8. The CDR3 consists of 12 residues. This CDR3 reads CATGQGPGEQYF. The CDR3 DNA reads as TGTGCCACAGGACAGGGTCCTGGCGAGCAGTACTTC.

This clone showed up just once. The J gene is TRBJ2-1, the V gene TRBV27, with 9 bases lining up with TRBD1. The CDR3 covers 16 residues. Trimming at V came to 4 bases and at J to 7 bases, leaving 11 bases not matched to a gene. The V gene's germline CDR1 is MNHEY and CDR2 SMNVEV (reference sequence). CDR3 residues: CASSSPPRDRENEQFF. The CDR3 DNA reads TGTGCCAGCAGTTCACCCCCCCGGGACAGGGAAAATGAGCAGTTCTTC.

This clone came up a few times. The rearrangement uses TRBV2 and TRBJ1-4; tentatively, D is TRBD1 (6 bases). The ends were cut back, 0 bases at V and 8 bases at J, with 16 bases in the middle. Germline V gives CDR1 SNHLY, CDR2 FYNNEI. CDR3 length: 16 amino acids. CDR3 amino acids: CASSEAWKQGREKLFF. The CDR3 DNA reads TGTGCCAGCAGTGAAGCCTGGAAGCAGGGGCGAGAAAAACTGTTTTTT. Full variable domain (remainder filled in from reference TRBV2 and TRBJ1-4): EPEVTQTPSHQVTQMGQEVILRCVPISNHLYFYWYRQILGQKVEFLVSFYNNEISEKSEIFDDQFSVERPDGSNFTLKIRSTKLEDSAMYFCASSEAWKQGREKLFFGSGTQLSVL.

The chain has TRBV5-1 and TRBJ1-1; D is perhaps TRBD1 (5 bases). Trimming cost V 5 bases and J 5 bases, with 13 bases left between them. CDR3 size: 13 residues. Germline CDR1 reads SGHRS; CDR2 reads YFSETQ. Written as DNA, the CDR3 is TGCGCCAGCAGAGATCAGGGAAATACTGAAGCTTTCTTT. Protein sequence: CASRDQGNTEAFF. The whole variable domain, remainder taken from reference TRBV5-1 and TRBJ1-1, is KAGVTQTPRYLIKTRGQQVTLSCSPISGHRSVSWYQQTPGQGLQFLFEYFSETQRNKGNFPGRFSGRQFSNSRSEMNVSTLELGDSALYLCASRDQGNTEAFFGQGTRLTVV.

This sequence joins TRBV6-6 and TRBJ2-1; TRBD2 matches at 8 bases. Losses at the gene ends were 0 bases for V and 8 bases for J; bases not matched to a gene: 6. This CDR3 region has 15 residues. Per the germline V gene, CDR1 is MNHNY and CDR2 is SVGAGI (reference sequence). CDR3 nucleotides: TGTGCCAGCAGTTACTCGTACAGCGGGGGCGATGAGCAGTTCTTC. Amino acids: CASSYSYSGGDEQFF.

This sequence joins TRBV5-6 and TRBJ2-2, with unresolved D. CDR3 length: 11 residues. Trimming cost V 4 bases and J 12 bases, with 10 bases left between them. The germline CDR1 and CDR2 sequences are SGHDT and YYEEEE. The chain's CDR3 is CASSTHGQLFF. The CDR3 bases are TGTGCCAGCAGCACCCATGGGCAGCTGTTTTTT.

This chain uses TRBV6-1 with TRBJ2-2; 8 positions agree with TRBD2. The J segment lost 3 bases and the V segment lost 1 base, leaving 1 base of the junction unmatched. This CDR3 spans 15 amino acids. Germline assignment: CDR1 MNHNS and CDR2 SASEGT. For the CDR3, the DNA is TGTGCCAGCAGTGAAGTTAGCGGGGACACCGGGGAGCTGTTTTTT. Its protein product is CASSEVSGDTGELFF.

The chain carries TRBV7-2 and TRBJ2-7; D gene uncertain. CDR1 and CDR2 (germline): SGHTA, FQGNSA. This CDR3 comprises 12 residues. The V and J ends lost 7 bases and 6 bases respectively, with 13 bases between them. The CDR3 protein is CASTPEIGEQYF. In nucleotides, the CDR3 is TGTGCCAGCACCCCCGAAATCGGCGAGCAGTACTTC.